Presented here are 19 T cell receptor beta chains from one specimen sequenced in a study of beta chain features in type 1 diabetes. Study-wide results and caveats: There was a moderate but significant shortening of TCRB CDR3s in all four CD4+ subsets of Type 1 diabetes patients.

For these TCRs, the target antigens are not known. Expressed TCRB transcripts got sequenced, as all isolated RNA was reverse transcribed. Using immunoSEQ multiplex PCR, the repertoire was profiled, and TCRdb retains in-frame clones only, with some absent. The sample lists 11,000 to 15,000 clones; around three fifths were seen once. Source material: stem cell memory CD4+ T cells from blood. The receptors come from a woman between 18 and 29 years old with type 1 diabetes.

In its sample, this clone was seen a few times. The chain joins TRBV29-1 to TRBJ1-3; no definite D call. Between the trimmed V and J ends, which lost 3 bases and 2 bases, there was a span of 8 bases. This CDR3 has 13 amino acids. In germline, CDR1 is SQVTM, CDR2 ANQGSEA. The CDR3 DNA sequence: TGCAGCGTTGACGCGGAAACTGGAAACACCATATATTTT. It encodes CSVDAETGNTIYF.

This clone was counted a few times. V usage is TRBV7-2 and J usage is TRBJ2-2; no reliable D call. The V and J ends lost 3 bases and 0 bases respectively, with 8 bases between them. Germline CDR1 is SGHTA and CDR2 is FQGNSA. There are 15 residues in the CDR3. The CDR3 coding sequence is TGTGCCAGCAGCTTGAGCATGACGAACACCGGGGAGCTGTTTTTT. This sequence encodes CASSLSMTNTGELFF.

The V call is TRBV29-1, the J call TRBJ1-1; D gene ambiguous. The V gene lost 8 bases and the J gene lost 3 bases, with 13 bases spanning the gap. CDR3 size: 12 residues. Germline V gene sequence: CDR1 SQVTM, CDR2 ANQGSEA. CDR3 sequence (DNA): TGCAGCACATCCCGTGGTGACACTGAAGCTTTCTTT. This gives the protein CSTSRGDTEAFF.

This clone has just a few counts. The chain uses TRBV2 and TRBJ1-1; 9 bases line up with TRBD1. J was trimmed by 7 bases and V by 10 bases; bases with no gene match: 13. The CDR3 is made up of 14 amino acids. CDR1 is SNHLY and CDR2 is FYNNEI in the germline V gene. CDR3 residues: CAIPGQGSIREAFF. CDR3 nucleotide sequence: TGTGCCATACCGGGACAGGGTTCGATACGTGAAGCTTTCTTT.

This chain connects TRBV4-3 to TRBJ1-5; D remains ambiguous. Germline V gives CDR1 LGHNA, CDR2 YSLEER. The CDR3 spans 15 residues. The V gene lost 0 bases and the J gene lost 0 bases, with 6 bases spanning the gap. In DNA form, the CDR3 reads TGCGCCAGCAGCCAAGATCAGTATAGCAATCAGCCCCAGCATTTT. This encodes CASSQDQYSNQPQHF.

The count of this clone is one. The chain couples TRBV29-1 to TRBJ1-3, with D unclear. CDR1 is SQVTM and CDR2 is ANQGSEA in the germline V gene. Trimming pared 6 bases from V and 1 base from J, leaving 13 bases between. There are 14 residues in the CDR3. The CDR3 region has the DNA TGCAGCGTCTTCGGGGAGGCTTCTGGAAACACCATATATTTT. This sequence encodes CSVFGEASGNTIYF.

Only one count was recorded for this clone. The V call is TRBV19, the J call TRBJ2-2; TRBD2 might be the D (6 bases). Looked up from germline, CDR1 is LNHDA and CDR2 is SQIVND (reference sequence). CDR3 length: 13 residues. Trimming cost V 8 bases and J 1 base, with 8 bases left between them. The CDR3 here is CASSGGNTGELFF. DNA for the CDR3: TGTGCCAGTTCCGGGGGGAACACCGGGGAGCTGTTTTTT. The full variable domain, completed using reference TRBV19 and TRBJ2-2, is DGGITQSPKYLFRKEGQNVTLSCEQNLNHDAMYWYRQDPGQGLRLIYYSQIVNDFQKGDIAEGYSVSREKKESFPLTVTSAQKNPTAFYLCASSGGNTGELFFGEGSRLTVL.

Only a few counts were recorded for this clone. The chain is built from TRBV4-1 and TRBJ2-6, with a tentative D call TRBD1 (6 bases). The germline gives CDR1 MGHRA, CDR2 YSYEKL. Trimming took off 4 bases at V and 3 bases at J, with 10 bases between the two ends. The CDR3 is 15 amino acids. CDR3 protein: CASSRDRYGANVLTF. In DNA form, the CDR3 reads TGCGCCAGCAGCCGAGACAGGTATGGGGCCAACGTCCTGACTTTC.

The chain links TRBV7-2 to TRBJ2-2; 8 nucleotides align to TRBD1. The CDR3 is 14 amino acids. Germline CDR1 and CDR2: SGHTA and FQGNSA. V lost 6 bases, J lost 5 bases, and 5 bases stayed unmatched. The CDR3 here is CASRLQGATGELFF. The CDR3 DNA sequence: TGTGCCAGCAGGCTTCAGGGGGCAACCGGGGAGCTGTTTTTT.

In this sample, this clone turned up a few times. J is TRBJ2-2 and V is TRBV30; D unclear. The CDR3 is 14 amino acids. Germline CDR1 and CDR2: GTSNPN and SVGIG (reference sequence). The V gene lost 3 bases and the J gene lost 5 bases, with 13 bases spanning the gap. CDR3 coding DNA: TGTGCCTGGAGAGGCCTCACGGGTACCGGGGAGCTGTTTTTT. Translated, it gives CAWRGLTGTGELFF.

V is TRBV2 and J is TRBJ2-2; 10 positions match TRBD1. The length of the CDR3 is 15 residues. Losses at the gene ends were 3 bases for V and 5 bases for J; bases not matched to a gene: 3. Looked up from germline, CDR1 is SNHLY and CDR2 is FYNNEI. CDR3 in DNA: TGTGCCAGCAGTGATCTGGGACAGGGGACCGGGGAGCTGTTTTTT. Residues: CASSDLGQGTGELFF.

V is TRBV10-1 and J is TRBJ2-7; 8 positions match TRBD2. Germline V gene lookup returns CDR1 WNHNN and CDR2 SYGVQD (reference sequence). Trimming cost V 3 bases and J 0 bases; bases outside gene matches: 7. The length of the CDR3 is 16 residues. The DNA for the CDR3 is TGCGCCAGCAGTGACCCTCGGGCGGGGGGCTCCTACGAGCAGTACTTC. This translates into CASSDPRAGGSYEQYF.

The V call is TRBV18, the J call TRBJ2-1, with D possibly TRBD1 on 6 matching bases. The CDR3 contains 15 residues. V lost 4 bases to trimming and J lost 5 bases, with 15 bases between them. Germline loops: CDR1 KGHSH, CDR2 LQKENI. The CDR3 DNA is TGTGCCAGCTCACGAGGACAGTCGACCAACAATGAGCAGTTCTTC. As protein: CASSRGQSTNNEQFF. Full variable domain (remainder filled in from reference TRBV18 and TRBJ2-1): NAGVMQNPRHLVRRRGQEARLRCSPMKGHSHVYWYRQLPEEGLKFMVYLQKENIIDESGMPKERFSAEFPKEGPSILRIQQVVRGDSAAYFCASSRGQSTNNEQFFGPGTRLTVL.

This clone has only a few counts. The CDR3, as DNA: TGCAGCGTTCACAGGAAGAACACCGGGGAGCTGTTTTTT. Protein: CSVHRKNTGELFF. The chain links TRBV29-1 to TRBJ2-2, with D possibly being TRBD1 (5 bases). CDR3 length: 13 amino acids. Trimming cost V 5 bases and J 1 base, with 8 bases left between them. Germline CDR1 reads SQVTM; CDR2 reads ANQGSEA.

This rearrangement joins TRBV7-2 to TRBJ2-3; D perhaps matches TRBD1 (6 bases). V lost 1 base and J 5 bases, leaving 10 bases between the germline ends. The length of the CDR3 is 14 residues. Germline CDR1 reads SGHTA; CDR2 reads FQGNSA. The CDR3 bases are TGTGCCAGCAGCTTAGATGGGGGCCAAGATACGCAGTATTTT. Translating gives CASSLDGGQDTQYF.

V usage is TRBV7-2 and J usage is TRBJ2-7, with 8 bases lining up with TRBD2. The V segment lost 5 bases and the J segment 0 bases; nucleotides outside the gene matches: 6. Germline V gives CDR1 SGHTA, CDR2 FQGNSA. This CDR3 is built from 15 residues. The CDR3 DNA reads TGTGCCAGCAGCCCGGGGGGGATGGTCTCCTACGAGCAGTACTTC. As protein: CASSPGGMVSYEQYF.

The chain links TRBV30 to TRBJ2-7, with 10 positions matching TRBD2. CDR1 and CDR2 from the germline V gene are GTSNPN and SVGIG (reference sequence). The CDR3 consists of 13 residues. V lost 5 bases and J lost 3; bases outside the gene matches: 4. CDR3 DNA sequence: TGTGCCTGGGGACTAGCGGACTACTACGAGCAGTACTTC. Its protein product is CAWGLADYYEQYF.

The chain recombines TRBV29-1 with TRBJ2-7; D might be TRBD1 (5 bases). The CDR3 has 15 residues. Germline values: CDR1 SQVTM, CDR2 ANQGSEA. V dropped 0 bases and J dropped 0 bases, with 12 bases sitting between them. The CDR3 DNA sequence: TGCAGCGTTGAAGATCGCACCAGGGCCTCCTACGAGCAGTACTTC. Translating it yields CSVEDRTRASYEQYF.

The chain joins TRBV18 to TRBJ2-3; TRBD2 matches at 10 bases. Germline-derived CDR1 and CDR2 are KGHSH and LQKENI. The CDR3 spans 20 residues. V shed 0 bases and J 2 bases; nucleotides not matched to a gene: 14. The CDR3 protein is CASSPPVTAGGPLITDTQYF. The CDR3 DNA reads TGTGCCAGCTCACCACCGGTTACAGCGGGAGGGCCCCTAATCACAGATACGCAGTATTTT.